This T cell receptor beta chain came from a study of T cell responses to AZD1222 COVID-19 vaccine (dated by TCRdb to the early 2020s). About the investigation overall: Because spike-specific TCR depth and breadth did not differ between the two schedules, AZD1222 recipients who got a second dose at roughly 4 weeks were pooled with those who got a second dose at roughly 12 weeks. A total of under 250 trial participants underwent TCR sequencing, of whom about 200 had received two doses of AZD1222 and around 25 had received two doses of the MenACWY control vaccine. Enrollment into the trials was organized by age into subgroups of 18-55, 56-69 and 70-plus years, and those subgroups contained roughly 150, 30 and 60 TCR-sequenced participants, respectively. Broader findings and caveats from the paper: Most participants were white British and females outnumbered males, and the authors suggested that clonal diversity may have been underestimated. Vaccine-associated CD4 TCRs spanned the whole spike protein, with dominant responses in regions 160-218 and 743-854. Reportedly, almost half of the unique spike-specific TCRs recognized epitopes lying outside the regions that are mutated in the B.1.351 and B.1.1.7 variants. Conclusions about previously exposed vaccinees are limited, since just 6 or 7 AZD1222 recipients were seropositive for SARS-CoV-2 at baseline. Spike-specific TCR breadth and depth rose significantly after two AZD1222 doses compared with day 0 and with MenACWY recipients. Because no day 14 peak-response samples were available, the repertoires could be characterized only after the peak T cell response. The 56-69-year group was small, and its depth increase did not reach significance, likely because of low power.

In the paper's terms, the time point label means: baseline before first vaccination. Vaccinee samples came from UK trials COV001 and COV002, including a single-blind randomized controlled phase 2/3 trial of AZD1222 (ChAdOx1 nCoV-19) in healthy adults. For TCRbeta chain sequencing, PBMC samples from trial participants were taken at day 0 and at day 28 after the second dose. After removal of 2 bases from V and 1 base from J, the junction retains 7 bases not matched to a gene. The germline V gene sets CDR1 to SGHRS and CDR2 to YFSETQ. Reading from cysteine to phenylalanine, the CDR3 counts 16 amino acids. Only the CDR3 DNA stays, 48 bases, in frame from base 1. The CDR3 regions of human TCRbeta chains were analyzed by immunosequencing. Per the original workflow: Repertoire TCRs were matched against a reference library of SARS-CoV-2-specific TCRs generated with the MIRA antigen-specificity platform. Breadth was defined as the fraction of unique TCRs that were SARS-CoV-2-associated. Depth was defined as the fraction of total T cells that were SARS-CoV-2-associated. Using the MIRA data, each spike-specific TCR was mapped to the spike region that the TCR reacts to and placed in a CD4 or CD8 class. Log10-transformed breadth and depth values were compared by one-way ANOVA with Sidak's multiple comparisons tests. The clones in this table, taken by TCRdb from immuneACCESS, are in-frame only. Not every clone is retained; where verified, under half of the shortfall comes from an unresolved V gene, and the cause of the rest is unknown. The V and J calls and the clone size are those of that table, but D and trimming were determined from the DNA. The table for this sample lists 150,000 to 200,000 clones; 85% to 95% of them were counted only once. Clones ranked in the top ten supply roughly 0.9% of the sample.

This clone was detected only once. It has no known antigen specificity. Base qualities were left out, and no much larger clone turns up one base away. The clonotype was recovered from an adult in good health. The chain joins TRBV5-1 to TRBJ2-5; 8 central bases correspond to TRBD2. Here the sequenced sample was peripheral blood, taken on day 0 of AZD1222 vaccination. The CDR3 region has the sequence CASSFNVAGSQETQYF. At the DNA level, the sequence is TGCGCCAGCAGCTTCAACGTAGCGGGGAGCCAAGAGACCCAGTACTTC.